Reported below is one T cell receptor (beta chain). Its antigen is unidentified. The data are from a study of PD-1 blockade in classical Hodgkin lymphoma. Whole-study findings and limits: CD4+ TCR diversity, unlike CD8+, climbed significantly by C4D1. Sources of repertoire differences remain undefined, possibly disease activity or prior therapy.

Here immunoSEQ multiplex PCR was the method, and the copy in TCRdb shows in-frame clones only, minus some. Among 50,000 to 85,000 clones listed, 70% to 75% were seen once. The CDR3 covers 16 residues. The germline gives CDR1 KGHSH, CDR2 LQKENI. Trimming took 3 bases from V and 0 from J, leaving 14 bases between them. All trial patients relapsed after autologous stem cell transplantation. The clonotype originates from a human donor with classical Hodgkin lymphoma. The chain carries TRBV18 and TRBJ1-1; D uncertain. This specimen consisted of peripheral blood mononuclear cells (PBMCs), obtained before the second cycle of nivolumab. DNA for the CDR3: TGTGCCAGCTCACCCCCCATGGCAGGTATGAACACTGAAGCTTTCTTT. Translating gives CASSPPMAGMNTEAFF.